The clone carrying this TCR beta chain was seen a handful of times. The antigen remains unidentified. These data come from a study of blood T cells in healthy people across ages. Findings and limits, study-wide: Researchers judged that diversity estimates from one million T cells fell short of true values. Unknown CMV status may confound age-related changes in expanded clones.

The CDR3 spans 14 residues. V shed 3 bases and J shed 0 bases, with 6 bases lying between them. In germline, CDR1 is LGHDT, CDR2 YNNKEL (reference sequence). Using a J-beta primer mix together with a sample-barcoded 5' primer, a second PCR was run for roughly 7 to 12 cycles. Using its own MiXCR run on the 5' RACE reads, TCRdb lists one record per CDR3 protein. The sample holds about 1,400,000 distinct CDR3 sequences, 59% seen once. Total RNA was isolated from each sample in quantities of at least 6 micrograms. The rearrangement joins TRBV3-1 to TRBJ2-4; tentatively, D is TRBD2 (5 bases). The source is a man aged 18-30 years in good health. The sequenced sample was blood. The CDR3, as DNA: TGTGCCAGCAGCCAGGAGGTAGCCAAAAACATTCAGTACTTC. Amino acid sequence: CASSQEVAKNIQYF.